This TCR beta chain was recorded in a study of CD8+ T cells in alopecia areata. The study, taken as a whole, reports: TCR sharing was clearer in mice than between patients, perhaps partly owing to patient HLA diversity.

This clone was seen a handful of times. The antigen remains undetermined. Reverse transcribed after extraction, RNA yielded cDNA as the sequencing template. The assay was immunoSEQ multiplex PCR, and TCRdb's table has in-frame clones only and misses some. The sample includes about 180,000 clones, just over 65% of them seen just once. Germline V lookup: CDR1 SEHNR, CDR2 FQNEAQ (reference sequence). Trimming removed 6 bases at V and 1 base at J, with 6 bases between. CDR3 length: 12 residues. The chain uses TRBV7-9 and TRBJ1-1; D not certain. The sequence came from a human donor with alopecia areata. This sample comprised CD8+ T cells sorted from blood, obtained at week 0. The CDR3: CASSAGNTEAFF. CDR3 DNA sequence: TGTGCCAGCAGTGCAGGGAACACTGAAGCTTTCTTT.